This TCR beta chain was sequenced for a study of cytomegalovirus exposure and HLA in healthy donors. Trimming shortened V by 2 bases and J by 9 bases, and 7 bases separated the two germline ends. The CDR3 runs 11 residues. CDR1 is DFQATT and CDR2 is SNEGSKA in the germline V gene (reference sequence). The study's findings and limits: TCR association rates varied by HLA locus in a later analysis, with DRB1 highest and HLA-C lowest. TCR beta V- and J-gene trimming was later associated with a missense DCLRE1C variant. Fewer N-insertions (relative to the approximately 670-donor mean) were reportedly seen in an Asian-associated ancestry cluster in a later analysis. The authors considered a cluster of highly shared sequence variants likely to be a sequencing artifact.

Points on this clone: The antigen remains unidentified.

60 Vbeta and 13 Jbeta primers were used in PCR. TCRdb's table, derived via immunoSEQ multiplex PCR, lists solely in-frame clones and lacks some. This table has approximately 160,000 clones, 80% appearing once. This TCR derives from a human donor in good health. The chain carries TRBV20-1 and TRBJ2-2, with D unresolved. The sample taken for sequencing was PBMCs. The CDR3 loop is CSARRERELFF. The CDR3 coding sequence is TGCAGTGCTAGAAGAGAGAGGGAGCTGTTTTTT.